The rows below give T cell receptor beta chains drawn from one sample of a study of blood T cell repertoires in COVID-19. Clones were sequenced by immunoSEQ multiplex PCR, and TCRdb holds only the in-frame ones, with some missing. The sample yields about 410,000 clones, approximately 90% seen once. The sequenced sample was peripheral blood. Source of these receptors: a woman between 40 and 50 years old with COVID-19, enrolled during active disease. Each CDR3 is given with its conserved first and last residue. The D gene is left open where the match is weak. For some rows the clone size is stated as once, few or many, or as a class when expanded; others skip it.

TRBV19	TRBJ2-7	NA	NA	TGTGCCAGTAGTAACGGGGCCTACGAGCAGTACTTC	CASSNGAYEQYF
TRBV2	TRBJ1-1	NA	NA	TGTGCCAGCTTGTATAACACTGAAGCTTTCTTT	CASLYNTEAFF
TRBV4-3	TRBJ2-3	TRBD1	NA	TGCGCCAGCAGCCAAGTCCCAGGGACAGGGATGGGTACGCAGTATTTT	CASSQVPGTGMGTQYF
TRBV13	TRBJ2-7	TRBD1	once	TGTGCCAGCAGCTTGTCCGGGACAGGCTCCTACGAGCAGTACTTC	CASSLSGTGSYEQYF
TRBV18	TRBJ2-2	TRBD1	NA	TGTGCCAGCTCACCATTACAGGGGAGTACCACCGGGGAGCTGTTTTTT	CASSPLQGSTTGELFF
TRBV10-3	TRBJ1-6	NA	NA	TGTGCCATCAGTGCACGGACTGGGGGGACCTATAATTCACCCCTCCACTTT	CAISARTGGTYNSPLHF
TRBV29-1	TRBJ2-5	TRBD1	NA	TGCAGCGTTAAACAGGGGGACCAAGAGACCCAGTACTTC	CSVKQGDQETQYF
TRBV7-3	TRBJ1-1	NA	few	TGTGCCAGCAGCTCGGTACCGAACACTGAAGCTTTCTTT	CASSSVPNTEAFF
TRBV19	TRBJ1-2	NA	NA	TGTGCCAGTAGTCCCGGGGACTATGGCTACACCTTC	CASSPGDYGYTF
TRBV25-1	TRBJ2-3	TRBD2	NA	TGTGCCAGCAGTGATCCTTCTGGGCTAGCGGGTACAGATACGCAGTATTTT	CASSDPSGLAGTDTQYF
TRBV7-9	TRBJ1-1	NA	NA	TGTGCCAGCAGCTTAGCAGGGGTGGTCACTGAAGCTTTCTTT	CASSLAGVVTEAFF
TRBV5-1	TRBJ2-5	NA	once	TGCGCCAGCAGCCCGGGGATGCGGGAGACCCAGTACTTC	CASSPGMRETQYF
TRBV6-5	TRBJ2-1	NA	NA	TGTGCCAGCAGTTACTCGCGAGATTACAATGAGCAGTTCTTC	CASSYSRDYNEQFF
TRBV6-5	TRBJ2-7	TRBD1	NA	TGTGCCAGCAGTTACTCCTGGACAGGGACTTTCGAGCAGTACTTC	CASSYSWTGTFEQYF
TRBV28	TRBJ2-1	NA	once	TGTGCCAGCAGCCCCGACCCAATCGGAGGTGAGCAGTTCTTC	CASSPDPIGGEQFF
TRBV19	TRBJ1-2	TRBD1	NA	TGTGCCAGTATCCAGAGAGGGGGCGATACTAACTATGGCTACACCTTC	CASIQRGGDTNYGYTF
TRBV6-4	TRBJ1-1	TRBD1	NA	TGTGCCAGCAGTGAAGGGACAGATAACACTGAAGCTTTCTTT	CASSEGTDNTEAFF
TRBV30	TRBJ2-1	NA	NA	TGTGCCTGGAGTGTTTTTATGTTTCAGCGGGCCGACTCCTACAATGAGCAGTTCTTC	CAWSVFMFQRADSYNEQFF
TRBV6-6	TRBJ1-2	NA	NA	TGTGCCAGCAGTTACTTGAGGGTCTCCGACTACACCTTC	CASSYLRVSDYTF
TRBV6-1	TRBJ1-3	TRBD1	NA	TGTGCCAGCAGTGCCAGGGGGCGATCCGATGGAAACACCATATATTTT	CASSARGRSDGNTIYF
TRBV5-1	TRBJ2-7	NA	NA	TGCGCCAGCAGCTTAGACAGGCCCGATTCCCGGGAGCAGTACTTC	CASSLDRPDSREQYF
TRBV30	TRBJ1-5	NA	NA	TGTGCCTGGAGCCGGGGGGGGGATCAGCCCCAGCATTTT	CAWSRGGDQPQHF
TRBV7-2	TRBJ2-3	TRBD2	NA	TGTGCCAGCAGCTCCATGCGGGGGGAGGATCCAAATACGCAGTATTTT	CASSSMRGEDPNTQYF
TRBV2	TRBJ1-5	TRBD1	NA	TGTGCCAGCAGTTCAGGGACAGGGGCGAAGGGTCAGCCCCAGCATTTT	CASSSGTGAKGQPQHF
TRBV5-1	TRBJ2-3	TRBD2	once	TGCGCCAGCAGCATTAGCGGGGACCGCACAGATACGCAGTATTTT	CASSISGDRTDTQYF
TRBV2	TRBJ2-2	NA	NA	TGTGCCAGCAGTAAGAGCGGGTCCGGGGAGCTGTTTTTT	CASSKSGSGELFF
TRBV5-3	TRBJ2-3	NA	few	TGTGCCAGATCCCTCGAGGGCCCTACGCAGTATTTT	CARSLEGPTQYF
TRBV14	TRBJ2-7	NA	NA	TGTGCCAGCAGCCAAGAGACAGGTCCACCCTCCTACGAGCAGTACTTC	CASSQETGPPSYEQYF
TRBV11-2	TRBJ2-2	TRBD1	NA	TGTGCCAGCAGTTATATTGGGACAGTCACCGGGGAGCTGTTTTTT	CASSYIGTVTGELFF
TRBV7-9	TRBJ2-3	NA	NA	TGTGCCAGCAGCCCGAGGGCAGATACGCAGTATTTT	CASSPRADTQYF
TRBV7-3	TRBJ2-3	NA	NA	TGTGCCAGCAGCTTAAGGCCTACCTCAGGTGGGGATACGCAGTATTTT	CASSLRPTSGGDTQYF
TRBV7-9	TRBJ1-2	NA	NA	TGTGCCAGCAGCTTAGAGCAAGGGGGATCTGGCTACACCTTC	CASSLEQGGSGYTF
TRBV5-1	TRBJ2-3	NA	NA	TGCGCCAGCAGCTTGGCCGTCCGGGACACAGATACGCAGTATTTT	CASSLAVRDTDTQYF
TRBV30	TRBJ1-1	TRBD1	NA	TGTGCCTGGAGTGTCACAGGGGGTAGAACTGAAGCTTTCTTT	CAWSVTGGRTEAFF
TRBV7-6	TRBJ1-6	NA	NA	TGTGCCAGCAGCTTAGCATCAGGGCCAAATTCACCCCTCCACTTT	CASSLASGPNSPLHF
TRBV7-8	TRBJ1-2	NA	NA	TGTGCCAGCAGCGGCGACAGGTTTGAAGGCTACACCTTC	CASSGDRFEGYTF
TRBV12-3/TRBV12-4	TRBJ2-1	NA	NA	TGTGCCAGCAGCACGCGGGGGCAGGATGAGCAGTTCTTC	CASSTRGQDEQFF
TRBV5-4	TRBJ2-1	TRBD1	NA	TGTGCCAGCAGCTTGGGGGGACAGGGGTTAGGGTACGAGCAGTTCTTC	CASSLGGQGLGYEQFF
TRBV25-1	TRBJ2-7	NA	once	TGTGCCAGCTGCAGCGGCGCCCAGCGGGTTAGCTCCTACGAGCAGTACTTC	CASCSGAQRVSSYEQYF
TRBV9	TRBJ2-1	NA	NA	TGTGCCAGCAGCGTAGTACTCGGGGGCTCCTACAATGAGCAGTTCTTC	CASSVVLGGSYNEQFF
TRBV28	TRBJ1-6	TRBD1	NA	TGTGCCAGCCTCCGGGAGGGGGCGAATTCACCCCTCCACTTT	CASLREGANSPLHF
TRBV19	TRBJ2-2	TRBD2	NA	TGTGCCAGTAGTATAAGGCTAGCGGGAGTATCGGGTGCTCACACCGGGGAGCTGTTTTTT	CASSIRLAGVSGAHTGELFF
TRBV7-9	TRBJ1-5	NA	NA	TGTGCCAGCAGCTTCGGTTCTAGCAATCAGCCCCAGCATTTT	CASSFGSSNQPQHF
TRBV7-2	TRBJ1-1	NA	NA	TGTGCCAGCAGCCCCCAGGGACACTTTAACACTGAAGCTTTCTTT	CASSPQGHFNTEAFF
TRBV29-1	TRBJ1-2	TRBD1	NA	TGCGACGGACAGGCTGATGGCTACACCTTC	CDGQADGYTF
TRBV7-9	TRBJ1-2	NA	NA	TGTGCCAGCAGCTTAGCAAGGGGCGGCTACACCTTC	CASSLARGGYTF
TRBV28	TRBJ1-3	NA	NA	TGTGCCAGCACCGAGGTGGGAAACACCATATATTTT	CASTEVGNTIYF
TRBV28	TRBJ1-5	NA	few	TGTGCCAGCAGTTCGGGGGGAGGAAGTCAGCCCCAGCATTTT	CASSSGGGSQPQHF
TRBV10-1	TRBJ1-3	TRBD1	NA	TGCGCCAGCAGTGATATGAGGAACAGGGGGAGGGGAGGAAACACCATATATTTT	CASSDMRNRGRGGNTIYF
TRBV19	TRBJ2-2	TRBD2	NA	TGTGCCAGTAGTATAGTCGCGGGAGGGCACGGGGAGCTGTTTTTT	CASSIVAGGHGELFF
TRBV10-3	TRBJ2-2	TRBD1	NA	TGTGCCATCAGGGACAGGGGCAACACCGGGGAGCTGTTTTTT	CAIRDRGNTGELFF
TRBV5-1	TRBJ2-1	NA	NA	TGCGCCAGCAGCTTACAGGGTGGGGTCTACAATGAGCAGTTCTTC	CASSLQGGVYNEQFF
TRBV2	TRBJ2-7	TRBD1	NA	TGTGCCAGCAGTCCCTGGGTCGAACAGGGGGAGTACTTC	CASSPWVEQGEYF